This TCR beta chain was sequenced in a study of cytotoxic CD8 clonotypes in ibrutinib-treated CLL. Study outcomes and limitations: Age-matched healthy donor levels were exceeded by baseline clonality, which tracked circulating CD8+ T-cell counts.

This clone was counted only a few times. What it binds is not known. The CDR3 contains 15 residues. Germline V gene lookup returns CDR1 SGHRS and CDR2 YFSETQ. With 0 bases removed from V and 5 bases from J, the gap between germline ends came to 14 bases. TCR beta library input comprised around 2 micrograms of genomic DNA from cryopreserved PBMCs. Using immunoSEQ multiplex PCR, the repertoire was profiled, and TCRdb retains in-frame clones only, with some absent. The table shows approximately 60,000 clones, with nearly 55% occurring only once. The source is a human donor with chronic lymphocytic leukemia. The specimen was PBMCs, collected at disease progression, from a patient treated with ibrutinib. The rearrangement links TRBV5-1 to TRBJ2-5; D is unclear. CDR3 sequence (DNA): TGCGCCAGCAGCTTGGCCAACTGGGGTGGGGAGACCCAGTACTTC. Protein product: CASSLANWGGETQYF.